This TCR beta chain is drawn from a study of cytomegalovirus exposure and HLA in healthy donors. Study-wide points: Association of around 17,000 TCR beta sequences with HLA alleles was found at 0.05 false discovery rate in a later analysis.

Vbeta (60) and Jbeta (13) primers were used in the PCR. Sequenced by immunoSEQ multiplex PCR; TCRdb stores in-frame clones only, minus some. Here the sample spans approximately 60,000 clones, about 79% being singletons. The V and J ends lost 8 bases and 3 bases respectively, with 20 bases between them. Germline CDR1 MDHEN, CDR2 SYDVKM. The length of the CDR3 is 17 residues. As for this clone: Its antigen is unidentified.

The TCR sequence derives from a man in his forties or fifties in good health and CMV-seronegative. Sequenced material: PBMCs. This chain connects TRBV28 to TRBJ1-6; D is possibly TRBD1 (5 bases). The chain's CDR3 is CASGLSGFQDYNSPLHF. CDR3 bases: TGTGCCAGCGGCCTCTCAGGGTTTCAGGACTATAATTCACCCCTCCACTTT.